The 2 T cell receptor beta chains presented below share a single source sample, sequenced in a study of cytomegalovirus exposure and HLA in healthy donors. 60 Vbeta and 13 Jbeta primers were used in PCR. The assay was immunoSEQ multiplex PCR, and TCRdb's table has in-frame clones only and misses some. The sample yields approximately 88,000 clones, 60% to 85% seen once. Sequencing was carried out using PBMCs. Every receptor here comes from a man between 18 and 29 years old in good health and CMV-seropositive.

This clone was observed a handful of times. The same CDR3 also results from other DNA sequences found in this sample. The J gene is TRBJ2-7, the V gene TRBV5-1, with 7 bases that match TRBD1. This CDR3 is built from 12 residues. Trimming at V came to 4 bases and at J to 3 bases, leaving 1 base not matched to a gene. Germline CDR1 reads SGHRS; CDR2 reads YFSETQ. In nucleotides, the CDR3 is TGCGCCAGCAGCCGGGACAGCTACGAGCAGTACTTC. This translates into CASSRDSYEQYF.

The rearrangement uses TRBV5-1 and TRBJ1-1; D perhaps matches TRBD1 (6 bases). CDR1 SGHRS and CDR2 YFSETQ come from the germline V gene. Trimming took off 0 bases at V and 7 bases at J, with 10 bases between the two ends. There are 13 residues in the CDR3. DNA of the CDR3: TGCGCCAGCAGCTTGGGTCAGGGGCTTGAAGCTTTCTTT. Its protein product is CASSLGQGLEAFF.